The 19 T cell receptor beta chains listed next were all sequenced from one sample in a study of a mutant IDH1 vaccine in newly diagnosed glioma. Described time point: week 11, during vaccination. Doses of 300 ug of mutant IDH1 20-mer peptide were given with topical imiquimod. What these receptors recognize is not known. TCRdb's table, derived via immunoSEQ multiplex PCR, lists solely in-frame clones and lacks some. The sample contains 110,000 or so clones, about nine tenths of which appear only once. This sample comprised PBMCs, obtained from a glioma patient whose treatment included an IDH1 peptide vaccine. Receptors originate from a woman in her 50s with glioma.

The V call is TRBV5-4, the J call TRBJ1-4, with D possibly TRBD1 on 5 matching bases. Per the germline V gene, CDR1 is SGHNT and CDR2 is YYREEE (reference sequence). CDR3 length equals 17 residues. The V gene lost 0 bases and the J gene lost 3 bases, with 15 bases spanning the gap. CDR3 loop: CASSLGGSAAANEKLFF. The CDR3 bases are TGTGCCAGCAGCTTGGGGGGCTCAGCGGCCGCTAATGAAAAACTGTTTTTT.

The CDR3 DNA is TGTGCCAGCAGACTGGGAGGATCCTACGAGCAGTACTTC. The encoded protein is CASRLGGSYEQYF. The chain uses TRBV28 and TRBJ2-7, with a weak D call TRBD2 (6 bases). CDR1 is MDHEN, CDR2 SYDVKM, per germline. V was cut by 6 bases and J by 1 base, with 10 bases left in between. CDR3 length: 13 residues.

The rearrangement joins TRBV19 to TRBJ2-5, with TRBD1 matching 11 bases. After removal of 8 bases from V and 4 bases from J, the junction contained 9 bases not matched to a gene. CDR1 and CDR2 (germline): LNHDA, SQIVND (reference sequence). This CDR3 spans 15 amino acids. CDR3: CASGKRDRGRETQYF. The CDR3 DNA reads as TGTGCCAGTGGCAAGAGGGACAGGGGGAGAGAGACCCAGTACTTC.

The chain uses TRBV7-8 and TRBJ2-2, with TRBD2 identical over 10 bases. Germline CDR1 reads SGHVS; CDR2 reads FQNEAQ. The ends lost 5 bases at V and 3 bases at J; junction bases unmatched: 6. There are 16 residues in the CDR3. This CDR3 is CASSQAGGPDTGELFF. For the CDR3, the DNA is TGTGCCAGCAGCCAAGCGGGAGGGCCGGACACCGGGGAGCTGTTTTTT.

The chain combines TRBV18 with TRBJ1-3; possibly TRBD1 for D (5 bases). Germline V lookup: CDR1 KGHSH, CDR2 LQKENI. The CDR3 totals 15 residues. Trimming cost V 6 bases and J 0 bases, with 12 bases left between them. The CDR3 DNA is TGTGCCAGCTCGGCAGGGCAATTCTCTGGAAACACCATATATTTT. Amino acids: CASSAGQFSGNTIYF.

The rearrangement joins TRBV5-6 to TRBJ2-5, with 12 bases matching TRBD2. V lost 5 bases to trimming and J lost 1 base; unmatched junction nucleotides: 3. CDR3 size: 15 residues. The germline gives CDR1 SGHDT, CDR2 YYEEEE. The CDR3 coding sequence is TGTGCCAGCAGTCGGACTAGCGGGATCCAAGAGACCCAGTACTTC. Amino acids: CASSRTSGIQETQYF.

The V call is TRBV13, the J call TRBJ2-1, with 7 positions matching TRBD2. The trim removed 3 bases at V and 8 bases at J, leaving 7 bases unmatched. CDR3 length: 14 amino acids. Germline assignment: CDR1 PRHDT and CDR2 FYEKMQ (reference sequence). The CDR3 here is CASSLWEGLDEQFF. The CDR3 DNA follows: TGTGCCAGCAGCTTGTGGGAGGGCCTCGATGAGCAGTTCTTC.

The chain carries TRBV15 and TRBJ2-3, with 11 bases identical to TRBD2. Germline V CDR1 and CDR2: LNHNV, YYDKDF (reference sequence). This CDR3 contains 16 residues. With 3 bases clipped from V and 3 bases from J, the junction kept 5 bases outside the gene matches. The CDR3 region is CATSRSSGRFTDTQYF. Here the CDR3 DNA reads TGTGCCACCAGCAGGTCTAGCGGGAGGTTTACAGATACGCAGTATTTT.

V and J are TRBV6-4 and TRBJ2-1; D possibly corresponds to TRBD2 (5 bases). Germline V gene sequence: CDR1 MRHNA, CDR2 SNTAGT. The CDR3 is made up of 16 amino acids. V lost 5 bases, J lost 0 bases, and 14 bases lay in between. The CDR3 sequence: CASSTTRAASYNEQFF. The CDR3 nucleotides read TGTGCCAGCAGTACCACGAGGGCCGCCTCCTACAATGAGCAGTTCTTC.

The chain couples TRBV28 to TRBJ2-1; D tentatively reads TRBD1 or TRBD2 (5 bases each). This CDR3 has 12 amino acids. The germline V gene encodes CDR1 MDHEN and CDR2 SYDVKM. Trimming shortened V by 5 bases and J by 13 bases, and 15 bases separated the two germline ends. CDR3 residues: CASSPLGDLQFF. In DNA, the CDR3 is TGTGCCAGCAGTCCCCTAGGGGACCTCCAGTTCTTC.

J is TRBJ2-3 and V is TRBV6-1; 7 bases align to TRBD1. Germline lookup yields CDR1 MNHNS and CDR2 SASEGT. V lost 4 bases to trimming and J lost 6 bases; unmatched junction nucleotides: 13. CDR3 length equals 16 residues. The CDR3 DNA reads as TGTGCCAGCAGTGCCCCCCTCCACCAGGGGGTGGATACGCAGTATTTT. Its protein product is CASSAPLHQGVDTQYF.

The chain couples TRBV7-2 to TRBJ2-5; 8 bases match TRBD2. Germline V CDR1 and CDR2: SGHTA, FQGNSA. V gave up 5 bases and J gave up 5 bases; unmatched junction bases: 10. This CDR3 spans 15 amino acids. This CDR3 reads CASSATSGVGETQYF. Written as DNA, the CDR3 is TGTGCCAGCAGCGCAACTAGCGGTGTTGGGGAGACCCAGTACTTC.

The V call is TRBV27, the J call TRBJ2-1; TRBD1 matches 10 bases. The V gene end was trimmed by 0 bases and the J gene end by 7 bases; junction bases not matched to a gene: 6. The CDR3 is 16 amino acids. Looked up from germline, CDR1 is MNHEY and CDR2 is SMNVEV (reference sequence). This chain's CDR3 is CASSLSSGTGVNEQFF. The CDR3, as DNA: TGTGCCAGCAGTTTATCATCCGGGACAGGGGTGAATGAGCAGTTCTTC.

The CDR3 spells CSPNRLRDTLAKNIQYF. The CDR3 DNA sequence: TGCAGCCCCAACCGGCTCCGGGACACGCTAGCCAAAAACATTCAGTACTTC. The chain employs TRBV29-1 and TRBJ2-4; tentative D call: TRBD1 (6 bases). V was clipped by 8 bases and J by 0 bases, with 23 bases between them. There are 17 residues in the CDR3. Germline values: CDR1 SQVTM, CDR2 ANQGSEA.

In nucleotides, the CDR3 is TGTGCCAGCAGCTTAGGCGAACCCTGGCAGGGGGCCTACAATGAGCAGTTCTTC. Protein: CASSLGEPWQGAYNEQFF. This chain uses TRBV13 with TRBJ2-1, with 7 bases fitting TRBD1. CDR3 length: 18 amino acids. Per germline, CDR1 PRHDT and CDR2 FYEKMQ (reference sequence). Trimming at V came to 0 bases and at J to 2 bases, leaving 10 bases not matched to a gene. The entire variable domain, with the rest obtained from reference TRBV13 and TRBJ2-1, is as follows: AAGVIQSPRHLIKEKRETATLKCYPIPRHDTVYWYQQGPGQDPQFLISFYEKMQSDKGSIPDRFSAQQFSDYHSELNMSSLELGDSALYFCASSLGEPWQGAYNEQFFGPGTRLTVL.

The chain combines TRBV28 with TRBJ1-5, with TRBD1 matching 9 bases. There are 17 residues in the CDR3. Unmatched junction bases numbered 9, after V lost 6 bases and J lost 0 bases. In germline, CDR1 is MDHEN, CDR2 SYDVKM. The CDR3 loop is CASSHGGDRDSNQPQHF. The CDR3 coding sequence is TGTGCCAGCAGCCATGGGGGGGACAGGGATAGCAATCAGCCCCAGCATTTT.

The chain joins TRBV12-5 to TRBJ2-7; D uncertain. Germline V gene data show CDR1 as LGHNT and CDR2 as FRNRAP. Trimming removed 1 base from V and 1 base from J, with 2 bases in between. The CDR3 covers 12 residues. CDR3 DNA: TGTGCTAGTGGTTTGGGGTCCTACGAGCAGTACTTC. Its translation: CASGLGSYEQYF.

CDR3 in DNA: TGTGCCAGCAGTTTTAGGGCGGACGACGAGCAGTACTTC. This translates into CASSFRADDEQYF. The rearrangement links TRBV27 to TRBJ2-7; D remains ambiguous. Deletions cut 3 bases from V and 5 bases from J, with 11 bases between. The CDR3 is 13 amino acids. Germline loops: CDR1 MNHEY, CDR2 SMNVEV (reference sequence).

The chain combines TRBV19 with TRBJ1-4, with D maybe TRBD1 (6 bases). The CDR3 contains 14 residues. CDR1 and CDR2 from the germline V gene are LNHDA and SQIVND (reference sequence). V dropped 8 bases and J dropped 2 bases, with 12 bases sitting between them. The CDR3 region is CASAPGDTNEKLFF. CDR3 coding DNA: TGTGCCAGTGCACCAGGGGATACTAATGAAAAACTGTTTTTT.